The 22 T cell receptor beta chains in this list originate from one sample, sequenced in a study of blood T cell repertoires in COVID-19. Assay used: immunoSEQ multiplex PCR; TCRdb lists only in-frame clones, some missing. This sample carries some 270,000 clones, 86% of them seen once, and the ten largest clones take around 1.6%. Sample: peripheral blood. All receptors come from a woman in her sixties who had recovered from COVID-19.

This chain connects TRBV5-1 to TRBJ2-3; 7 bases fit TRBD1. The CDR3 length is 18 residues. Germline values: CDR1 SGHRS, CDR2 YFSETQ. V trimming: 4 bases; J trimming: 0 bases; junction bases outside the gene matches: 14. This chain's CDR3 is CASSLRGPGQISTDTQYF. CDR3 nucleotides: TGCGCCAGCAGCCTGAGGGGGCCGGGCCAGATTAGCACAGATACGCAGTATTTT.

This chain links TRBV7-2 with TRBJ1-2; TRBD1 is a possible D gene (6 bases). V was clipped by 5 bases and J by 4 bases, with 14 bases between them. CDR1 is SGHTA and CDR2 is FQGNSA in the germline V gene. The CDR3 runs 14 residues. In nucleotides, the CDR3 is TGTGCCAGCAGCCCGCCCGGGACATTCTATGGCTACACCTTC. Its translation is CASSPPGTFYGYTF.

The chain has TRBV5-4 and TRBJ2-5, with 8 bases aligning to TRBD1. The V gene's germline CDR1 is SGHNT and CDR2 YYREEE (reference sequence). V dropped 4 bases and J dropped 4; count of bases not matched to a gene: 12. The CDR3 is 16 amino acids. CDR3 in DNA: TGTGCCAGCAGCGGGAACCTGGACAGGGAAGGAGAGACCCAGTACTTC. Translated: CASSGNLDREGETQYF.

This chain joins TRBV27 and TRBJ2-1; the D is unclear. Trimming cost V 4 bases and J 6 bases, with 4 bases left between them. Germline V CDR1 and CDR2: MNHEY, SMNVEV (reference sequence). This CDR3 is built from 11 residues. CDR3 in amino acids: CASSSGNEQFF. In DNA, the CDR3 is TGTGCCAGCAGTTCGGGCAATGAGCAGTTCTTC.

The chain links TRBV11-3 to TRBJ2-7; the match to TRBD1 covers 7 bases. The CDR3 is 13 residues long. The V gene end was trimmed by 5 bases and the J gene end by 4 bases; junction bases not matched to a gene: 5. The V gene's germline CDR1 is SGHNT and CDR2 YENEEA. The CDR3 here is CASSLRGSYEQYF. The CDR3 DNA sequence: TGTGCCAGCAGCCTCAGGGGGAGTTACGAGCAGTACTTC.

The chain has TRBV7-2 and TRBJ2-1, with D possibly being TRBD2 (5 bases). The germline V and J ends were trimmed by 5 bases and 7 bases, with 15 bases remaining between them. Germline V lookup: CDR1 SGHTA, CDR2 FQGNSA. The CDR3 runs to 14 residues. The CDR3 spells CASSLGLARNEQFF. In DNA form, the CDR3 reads TGTGCCAGCAGCCTAGGACTGGCTCGGAATGAGCAGTTCTTC.

The CDR3 sequence is CASSNRENTEAFF. CDR3 coding DNA: TGTGCCAGTTCCAACAGGGAAAACACTGAAGCTTTCTTT. The gene calls are TRBV12-1 and TRBJ1-1; the table's D call, TRBD1, was not checked against the DNA. TRBV12-1 is termed a pseudogene. The CDR3 spans 13 residues.

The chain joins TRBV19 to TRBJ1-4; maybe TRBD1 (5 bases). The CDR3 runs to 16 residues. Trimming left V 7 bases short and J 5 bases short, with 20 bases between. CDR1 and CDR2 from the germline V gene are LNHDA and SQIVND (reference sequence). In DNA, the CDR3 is TGTGCCAGTACCCCGCTCCCCCGACAGAAAAATGAAAAACTGTTTTTT. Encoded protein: CASTPLPRQKNEKLFF.

CDR3 DNA: TGTGCCAGCAGGGGCGGCGGGGAGACCCAGTACTTC. Its translation: CASRGGGETQYF. This chain joins TRBV13 and TRBJ2-5; D is possibly TRBD2 (5 bases). Germline V gene sequence: CDR1 PRHDT, CDR2 FYEKMQ (reference sequence). The CDR3 totals 12 residues. V lost 6 bases, J lost 5 bases, and 10 bases lay in between.

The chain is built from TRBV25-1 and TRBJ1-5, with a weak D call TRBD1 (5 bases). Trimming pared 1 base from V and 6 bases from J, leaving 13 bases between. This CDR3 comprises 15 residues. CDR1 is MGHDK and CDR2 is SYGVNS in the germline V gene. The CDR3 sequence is CASSESGEGFQPQHF. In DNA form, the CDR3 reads TGTGCCAGCAGTGAATCGGGGGAGGGTTTTCAGCCCCAGCATTTT.

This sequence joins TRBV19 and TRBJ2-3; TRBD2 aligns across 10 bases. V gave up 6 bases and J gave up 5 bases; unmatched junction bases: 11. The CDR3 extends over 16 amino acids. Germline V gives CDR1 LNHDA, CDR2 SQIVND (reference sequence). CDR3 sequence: CASSLVGLAGEDTQYF. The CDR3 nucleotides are TGTGCCAGTAGCCTAGTTGGCCTAGCGGGGGAAGATACGCAGTATTTT.

In DNA, the CDR3 is TGTGCCAGCTCACCACCGAGAAGCGGGGGTGCGTCTGGGGCCAACGTCCTGACTTTC. Its protein product is CASSPPRSGGASGANVLTF. The V and J genes are TRBV18 and TRBJ2-6; 8 nucleotides agree with TRBD2. The CDR3 covers 19 residues. Germline values: CDR1 KGHSH, CDR2 LQKENI. Trimming removed 0 bases from V and 1 base from J; junction bases left unmatched: 8.

The chain's CDR3 is CASSTRDRGYTEAFF. In DNA form, the CDR3 reads TGTGCCAGCAGTACCCGGGACAGGGGATACACTGAAGCTTTCTTT. The chain is built from TRBV28 and TRBJ1-1, with 10 bases fitting TRBD1. With V trimmed by 5 bases and J by 3 bases, 6 bases remained unmatched. Germline-derived CDR1 and CDR2 are MDHEN and SYDVKM. The CDR3 is made up of 15 amino acids.

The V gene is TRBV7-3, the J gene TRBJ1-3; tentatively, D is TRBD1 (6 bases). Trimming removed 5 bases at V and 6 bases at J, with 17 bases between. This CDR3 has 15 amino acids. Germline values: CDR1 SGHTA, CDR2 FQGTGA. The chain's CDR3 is CASSLGGGAQNTIYF. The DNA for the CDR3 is TGTGCCAGCAGCCTCGGCGGGGGGGCCCAAAACACCATATATTTT.

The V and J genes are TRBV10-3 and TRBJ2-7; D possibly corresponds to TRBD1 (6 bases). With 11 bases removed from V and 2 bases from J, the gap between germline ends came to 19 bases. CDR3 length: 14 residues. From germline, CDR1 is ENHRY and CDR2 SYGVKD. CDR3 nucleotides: TGTGCCGTCTCACCGGGACAATCTCCCTACGAGCAGTACTTC. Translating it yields CAVSPGQSPYEQYF.

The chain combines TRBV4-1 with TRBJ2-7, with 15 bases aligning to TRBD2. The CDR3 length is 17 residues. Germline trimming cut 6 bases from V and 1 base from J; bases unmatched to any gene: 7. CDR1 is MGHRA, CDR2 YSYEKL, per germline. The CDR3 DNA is TGCGCCAGCAGTCGGACTAGCGGGGGGGGCACTTCCTACGAGCAGTACTTC. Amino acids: CASSRTSGGGTSYEQYF.

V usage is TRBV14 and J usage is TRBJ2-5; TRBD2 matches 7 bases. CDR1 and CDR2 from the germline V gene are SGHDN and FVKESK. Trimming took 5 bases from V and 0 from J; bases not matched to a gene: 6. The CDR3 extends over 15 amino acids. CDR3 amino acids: CASSSYRGDQETQYF. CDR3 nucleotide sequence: TGTGCCAGCAGCTCATACCGGGGGGACCAAGAGACCCAGTACTTC.

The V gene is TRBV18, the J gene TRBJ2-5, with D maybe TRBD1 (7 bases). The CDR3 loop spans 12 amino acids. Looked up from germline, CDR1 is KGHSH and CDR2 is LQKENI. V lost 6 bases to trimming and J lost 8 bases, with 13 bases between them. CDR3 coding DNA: TGTGCCAGCTCCCAGGGGGGTGAAACCCAGTACTTC. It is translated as CASSQGGETQYF. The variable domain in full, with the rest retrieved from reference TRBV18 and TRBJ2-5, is NAGVMQNPRHLVRRRGQEARLRCSPMKGHSHVYWYRQLPEEGLKFMVYLQKENIIDESGMPKERFSAEFPKEGPSILRIQQVVRGDSAAYFCASSQGGETQYFGPGTRLLVL.

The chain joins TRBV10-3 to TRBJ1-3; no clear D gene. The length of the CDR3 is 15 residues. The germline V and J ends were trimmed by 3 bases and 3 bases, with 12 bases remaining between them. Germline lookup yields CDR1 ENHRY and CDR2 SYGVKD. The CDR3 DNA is TGTGCCATCAGTGAAGGAGAGGCTAGTGGAAACACCATATATTTT. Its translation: CAISEGEASGNTIYF.

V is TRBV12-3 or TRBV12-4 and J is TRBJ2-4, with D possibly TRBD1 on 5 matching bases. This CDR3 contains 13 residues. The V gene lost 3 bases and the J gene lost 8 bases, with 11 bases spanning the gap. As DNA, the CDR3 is TGTGCCAGCAGTTTTACACCCAGGGACATTCAGTACTTC. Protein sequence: CASSFTPRDIQYF.

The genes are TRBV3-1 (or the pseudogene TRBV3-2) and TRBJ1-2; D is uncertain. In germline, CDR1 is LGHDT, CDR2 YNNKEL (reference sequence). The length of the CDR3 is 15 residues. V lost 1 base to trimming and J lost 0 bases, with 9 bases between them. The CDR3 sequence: CASSQVLRANYGYTF. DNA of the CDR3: TGTGCCAGCAGCCAAGTTCTGAGAGCTAACTATGGCTACACCTTC.

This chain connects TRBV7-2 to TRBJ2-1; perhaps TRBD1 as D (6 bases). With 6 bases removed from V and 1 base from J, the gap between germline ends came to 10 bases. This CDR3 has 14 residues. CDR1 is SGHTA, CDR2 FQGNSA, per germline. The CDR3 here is CASRPTGSYNEQFF. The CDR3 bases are TGTGCCAGCAGGCCCACAGGGTCCTACAATGAGCAGTTCTTC.